This T cell receptor (beta chain) came from a study of spatial heterogeneity in lung cancer. Per germline, CDR1 MNHEY and CDR2 SVGEGT. This CDR3 has 19 amino acids. The ends were cut back, 4 bases at V and 0 bases at J, with 24 bases in the middle. The time point: sample taken at primary tumor resection. Unsorted samples of tumor, nontumor lung or frozen PBMC had their whole RNA sequenced. By frequency in the sample, this clonotype is medium-sized. TCRdb re-analysed the 5' RACE reads in MiXCR, keeping a single row per CDR3 protein. The table lists over 10,000 distinct CDR3 sequences, 14% of them singletons, with around 2.4% in the top ten.

The starting material was PBMCs, obtained at surgery. The rearrangement joins TRBV6-2 or TRBV6-3 to TRBJ1-1, with D possibly being TRBD1 (5 bases). This TCR was recovered from a female donor with early-stage non-small cell lung cancer. The CDR3 here is CASSSDRILRAGVNTEAFF. The CDR3 DNA reads TGTGCCAGCAGTTCAGACCGTATCCTCAGGGCGGGCGTGAACACTGAAGCTTTCTTT.